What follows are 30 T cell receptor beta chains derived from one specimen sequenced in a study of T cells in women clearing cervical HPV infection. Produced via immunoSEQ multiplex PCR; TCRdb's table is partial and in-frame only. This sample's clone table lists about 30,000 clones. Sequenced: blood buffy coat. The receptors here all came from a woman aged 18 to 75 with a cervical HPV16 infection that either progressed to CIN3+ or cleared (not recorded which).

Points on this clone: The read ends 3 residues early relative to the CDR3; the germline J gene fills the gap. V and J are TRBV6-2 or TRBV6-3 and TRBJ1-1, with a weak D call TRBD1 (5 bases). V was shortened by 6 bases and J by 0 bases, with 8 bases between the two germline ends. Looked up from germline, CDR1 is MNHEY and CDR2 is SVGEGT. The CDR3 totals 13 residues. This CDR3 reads CASSIQVNTEAFF. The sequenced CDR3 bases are TGTGCCAGCAGCATACAGGTGAACACTGAA.

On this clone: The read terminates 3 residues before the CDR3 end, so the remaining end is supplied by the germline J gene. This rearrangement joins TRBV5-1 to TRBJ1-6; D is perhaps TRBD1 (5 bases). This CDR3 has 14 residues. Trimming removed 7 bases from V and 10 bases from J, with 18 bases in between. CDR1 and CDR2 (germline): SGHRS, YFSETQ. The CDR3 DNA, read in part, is TGCGCCAGCGCCCCCGGACAACGGTGGTCACCC. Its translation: CASAPGQRWSP. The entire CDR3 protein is CASAPGQRWSPLHF.

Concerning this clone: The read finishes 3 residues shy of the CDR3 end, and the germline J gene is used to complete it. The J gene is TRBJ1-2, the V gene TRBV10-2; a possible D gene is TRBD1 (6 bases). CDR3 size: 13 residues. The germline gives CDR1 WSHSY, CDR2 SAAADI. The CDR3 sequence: CASSEGQWTGYTF. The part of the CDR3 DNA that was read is TGCGCCAGCAGTGAGGGACAGTGGACAGGC.

The part of the CDR3 DNA that was read is TGCAGTGCAAAAGTGGGGGGACGGGACACCGGGGAG. Amino acids: CSAKVGGRDTGE. The entire CDR3 protein reads CSAKVGGRDTGELFF. The genes are TRBV20-1 and TRBJ2-2, with D maybe TRBD2 (6 bases). Read sequence stops 3 residues before the CDR3 end, and the germline J gene provides the missing end. CDR3 length: 15 residues. Germline lookup yields CDR1 DFQATT and CDR2 SNEGSKA (reference sequence). V was pared by 6 bases and J by 3 bases, with 17 bases between.

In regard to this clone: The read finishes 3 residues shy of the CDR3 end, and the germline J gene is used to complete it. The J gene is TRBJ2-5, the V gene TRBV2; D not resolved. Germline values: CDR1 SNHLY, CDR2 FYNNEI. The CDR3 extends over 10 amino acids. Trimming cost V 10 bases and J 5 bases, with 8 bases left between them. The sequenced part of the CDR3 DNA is TGTGCCATCCTACCGGAGACC. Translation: CAILPET. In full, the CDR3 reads CAILPETQYF.

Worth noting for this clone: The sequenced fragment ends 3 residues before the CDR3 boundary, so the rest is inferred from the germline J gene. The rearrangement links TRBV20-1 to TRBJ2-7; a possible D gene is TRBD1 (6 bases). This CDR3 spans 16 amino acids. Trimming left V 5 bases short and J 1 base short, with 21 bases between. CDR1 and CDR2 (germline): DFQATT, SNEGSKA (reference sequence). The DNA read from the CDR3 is TGCAGTGCTTGCACAGAACAGGGCGGTTTTTCCTACGAG. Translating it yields CSACTEQGGFSYE. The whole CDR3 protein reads CSACTEQGGFSYEQYF.

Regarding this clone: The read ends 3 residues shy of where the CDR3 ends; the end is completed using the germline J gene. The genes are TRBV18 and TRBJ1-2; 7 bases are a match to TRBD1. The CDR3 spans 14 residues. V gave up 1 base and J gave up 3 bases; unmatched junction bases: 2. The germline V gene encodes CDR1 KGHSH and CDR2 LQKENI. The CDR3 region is CASSPQGADYGYTF. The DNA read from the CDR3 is TGTGCCAGCTCACCACAGGGGGCGGACTATGGC.

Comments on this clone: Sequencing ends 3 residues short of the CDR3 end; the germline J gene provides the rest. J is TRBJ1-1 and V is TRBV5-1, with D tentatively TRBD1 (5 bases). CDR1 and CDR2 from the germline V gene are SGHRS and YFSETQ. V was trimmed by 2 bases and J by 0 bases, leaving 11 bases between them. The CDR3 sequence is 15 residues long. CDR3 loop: CASSLRGEMNTEAFF. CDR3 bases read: TGCGCCAGCAGCTTAAGAGGGGAGATGAACACTGAA.

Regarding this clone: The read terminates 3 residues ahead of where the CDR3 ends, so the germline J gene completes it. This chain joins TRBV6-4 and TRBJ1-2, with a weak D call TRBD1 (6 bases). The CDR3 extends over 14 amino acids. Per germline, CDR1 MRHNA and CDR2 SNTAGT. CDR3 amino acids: CASSDGDTAEGYTF. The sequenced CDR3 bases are TGTGCCAGCAGTGACGGGGACACGGCGGAAGGC.

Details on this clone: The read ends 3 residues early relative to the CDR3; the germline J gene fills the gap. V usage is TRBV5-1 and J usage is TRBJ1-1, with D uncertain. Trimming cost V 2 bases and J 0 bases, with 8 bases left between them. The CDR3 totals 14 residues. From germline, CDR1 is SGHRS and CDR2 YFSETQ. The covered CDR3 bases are TGCGCCAGCAGCTTATCCTCCGTGAACACTGAA. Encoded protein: CASSLSSVNTE. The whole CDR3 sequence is CASSLSSVNTEAFF.

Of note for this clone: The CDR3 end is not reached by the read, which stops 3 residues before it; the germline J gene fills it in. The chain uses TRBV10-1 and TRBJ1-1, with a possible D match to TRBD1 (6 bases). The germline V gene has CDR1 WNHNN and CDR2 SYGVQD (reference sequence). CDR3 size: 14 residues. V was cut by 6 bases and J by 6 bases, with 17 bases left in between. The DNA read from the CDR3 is TGCGCCAGCAGATTGTCAGCAGGGGTCCCTGAA. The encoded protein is CASRLSAGVPE. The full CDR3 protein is CASRLSAGVPEAFF.

This CDR3 is CAISPGWGGRGTDTQYF. The sequenced part of the CDR3 DNA is TGTGCCATCAGCCCTGGATGGGGGGGCCGGGGCACAGATACG. The chain joins TRBV10-3 to TRBJ2-3; perhaps TRBD2 as D (7 bases). Read coverage stops 3 residues before the CDR3 terminus; the germline J gene supplies the remainder. Germline CDR1 is ENHRY and CDR2 is SYGVKD. Trimming took 6 bases from V and 1 from J, leaving 20 bases between them. The CDR3 covers 17 residues.

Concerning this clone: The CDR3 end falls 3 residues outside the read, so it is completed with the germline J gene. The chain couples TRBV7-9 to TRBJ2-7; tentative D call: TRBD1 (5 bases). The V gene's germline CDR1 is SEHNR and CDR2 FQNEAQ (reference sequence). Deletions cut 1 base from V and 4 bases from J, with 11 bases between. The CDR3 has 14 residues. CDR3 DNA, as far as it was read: TGTGCCAGCAGCTTAGAGGGGCCCCTATACGAG. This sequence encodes CASSLEGPLYE. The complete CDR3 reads CASSLEGPLYEQYF.

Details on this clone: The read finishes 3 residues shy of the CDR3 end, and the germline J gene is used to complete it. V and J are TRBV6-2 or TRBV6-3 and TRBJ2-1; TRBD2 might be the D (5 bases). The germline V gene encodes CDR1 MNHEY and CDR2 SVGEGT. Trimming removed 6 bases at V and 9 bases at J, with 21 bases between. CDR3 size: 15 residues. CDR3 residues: CASRTRGLPIGEQFF. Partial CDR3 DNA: TGTGCCAGCAGAACCCGTGGACTCCCCATCGGTGAG.

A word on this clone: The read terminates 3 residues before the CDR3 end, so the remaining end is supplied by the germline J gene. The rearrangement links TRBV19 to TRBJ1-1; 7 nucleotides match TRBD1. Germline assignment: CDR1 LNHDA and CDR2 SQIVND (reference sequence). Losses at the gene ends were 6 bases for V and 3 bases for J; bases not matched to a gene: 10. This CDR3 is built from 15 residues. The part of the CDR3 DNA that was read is TGTGCCAGTAGGCTCGAGACAGGGCGGCACACTGAA. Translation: CASRLETGRHTE. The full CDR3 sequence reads CASRLETGRHTEAFF.

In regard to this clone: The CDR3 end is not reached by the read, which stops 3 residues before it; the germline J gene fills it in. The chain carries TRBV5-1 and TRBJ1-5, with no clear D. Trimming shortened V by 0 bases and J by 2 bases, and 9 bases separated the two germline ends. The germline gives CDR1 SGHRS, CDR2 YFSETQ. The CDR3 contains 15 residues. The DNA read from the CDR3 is TGCGCCAGCAGCTTGGTGCCGGGTGGCAATCAGCCC. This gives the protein CASSLVPGGNQP. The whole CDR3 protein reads CASSLVPGGNQPQHF.

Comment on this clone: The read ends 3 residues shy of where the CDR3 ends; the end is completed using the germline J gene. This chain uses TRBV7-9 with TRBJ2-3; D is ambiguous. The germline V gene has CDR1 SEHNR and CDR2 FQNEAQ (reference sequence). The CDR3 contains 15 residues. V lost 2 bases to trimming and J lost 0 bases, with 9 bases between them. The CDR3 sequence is CASSLQQTSTDTQYF. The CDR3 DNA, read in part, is TGTGCCAGCAGCTTACAGCAGACTAGCACAGATACG. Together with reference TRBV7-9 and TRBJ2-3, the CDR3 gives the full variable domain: DTGVSQNPRHKITKRGQNVTFRCDPISEHNRLYWYRQTLGQGPEFLTYFQNEAQLEKSRLLSDRFSAERPKGSFSTLEIQRTEQGDSAMYLCASSLQQTSTDTQYFGPGTRLTVL.

The CDR3 here is CASSLDVTGSGNTIYF. The DNA read from the CDR3 is TGCGCCAGCAGCTTGGATGTCACGGGCTCTGGAAACACC. The chain recombines TRBV5-1 with TRBJ1-3; unclear D gene. With the read ending 3 residues before the CDR3 end, the germline J gene is used to fill in that end. V was shortened by 0 bases and J by 0 bases, with 10 bases between the two germline ends. The germline V gene encodes CDR1 SGHRS and CDR2 YFSETQ. The CDR3 contains 16 residues.

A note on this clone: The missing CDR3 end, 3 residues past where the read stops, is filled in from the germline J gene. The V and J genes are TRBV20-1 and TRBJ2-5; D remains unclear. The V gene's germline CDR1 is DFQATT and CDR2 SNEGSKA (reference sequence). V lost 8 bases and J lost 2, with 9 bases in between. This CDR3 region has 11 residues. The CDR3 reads CSPQAQETQYF. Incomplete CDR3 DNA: TGCAGTCCCCAAGCGCAAGAGACC.

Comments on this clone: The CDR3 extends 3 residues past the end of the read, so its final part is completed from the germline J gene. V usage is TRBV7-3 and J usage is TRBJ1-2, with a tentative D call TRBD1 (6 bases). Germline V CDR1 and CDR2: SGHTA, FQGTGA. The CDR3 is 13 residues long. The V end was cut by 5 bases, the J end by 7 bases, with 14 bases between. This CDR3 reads CASSLRGGGGYTF. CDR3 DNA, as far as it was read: TGTGCCAGCAGCCTCCGAGGGGGAGGTGGC.

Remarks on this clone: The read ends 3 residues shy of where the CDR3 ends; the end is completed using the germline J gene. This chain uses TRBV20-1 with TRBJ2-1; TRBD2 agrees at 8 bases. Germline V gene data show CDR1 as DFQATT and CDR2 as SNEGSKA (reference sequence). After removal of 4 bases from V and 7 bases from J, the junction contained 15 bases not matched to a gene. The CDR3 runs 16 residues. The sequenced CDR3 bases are TGCAGTGCTACCAGACTTGCGGGGGGTGTAAGTAATGAG. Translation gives CSATRLAGGVSNE. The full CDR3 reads CSATRLAGGVSNEQFF.

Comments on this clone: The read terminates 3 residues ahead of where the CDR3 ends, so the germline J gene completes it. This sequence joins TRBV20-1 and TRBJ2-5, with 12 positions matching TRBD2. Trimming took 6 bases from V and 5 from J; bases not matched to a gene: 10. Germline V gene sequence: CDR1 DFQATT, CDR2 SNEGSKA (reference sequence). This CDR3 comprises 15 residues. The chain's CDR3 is CSAQASGGAEETQYF. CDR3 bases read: TGCAGTGCCCAAGCTAGCGGGGGGGCTGAGGAGACC.

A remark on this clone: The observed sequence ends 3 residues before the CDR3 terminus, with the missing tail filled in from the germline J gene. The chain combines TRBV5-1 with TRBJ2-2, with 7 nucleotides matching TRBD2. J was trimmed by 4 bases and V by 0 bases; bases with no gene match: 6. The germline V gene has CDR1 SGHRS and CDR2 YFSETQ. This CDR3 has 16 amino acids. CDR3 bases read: TGCGCCAGCAGCTTGGCCCTTGGGGGGGGCACCGGGGAG. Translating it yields CASSLALGGGTGE. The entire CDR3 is CASSLALGGGTGELFF.

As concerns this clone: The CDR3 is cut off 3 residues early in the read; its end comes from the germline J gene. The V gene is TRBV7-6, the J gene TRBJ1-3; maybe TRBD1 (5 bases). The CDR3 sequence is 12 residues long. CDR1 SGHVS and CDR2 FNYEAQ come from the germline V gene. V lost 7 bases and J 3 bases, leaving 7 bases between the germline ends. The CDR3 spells CASTGGGNTIYF. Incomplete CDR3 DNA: TGTGCCAGCACGGGGGGTGGAAACACC.

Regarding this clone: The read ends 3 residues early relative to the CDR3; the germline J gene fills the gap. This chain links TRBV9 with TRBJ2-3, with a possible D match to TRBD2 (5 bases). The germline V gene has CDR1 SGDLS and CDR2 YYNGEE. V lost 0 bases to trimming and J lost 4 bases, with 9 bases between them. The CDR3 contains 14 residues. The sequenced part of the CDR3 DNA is TGTGCCAGCAGCGTAGGCGGGTACCCAGATACG. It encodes CASSVGGYPDT. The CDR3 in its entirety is CASSVGGYPDTQYF.

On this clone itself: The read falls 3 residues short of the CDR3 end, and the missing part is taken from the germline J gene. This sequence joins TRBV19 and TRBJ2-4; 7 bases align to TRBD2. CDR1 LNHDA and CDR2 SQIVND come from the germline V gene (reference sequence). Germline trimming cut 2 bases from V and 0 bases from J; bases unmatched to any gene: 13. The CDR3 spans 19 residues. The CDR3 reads CASSITGDAGVRAKNIQYF. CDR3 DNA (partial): TGTGCCAGTAGTATAACGGGGGATGCGGGGGTGAGAGCCAAAAACATT.

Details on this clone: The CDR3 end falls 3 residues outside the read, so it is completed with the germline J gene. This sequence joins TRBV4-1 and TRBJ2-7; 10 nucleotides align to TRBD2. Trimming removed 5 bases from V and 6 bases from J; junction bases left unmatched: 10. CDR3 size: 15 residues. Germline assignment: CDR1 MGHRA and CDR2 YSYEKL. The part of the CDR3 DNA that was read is TGCGCCAGCAGCTCCCCTAGCGGGGGTGAGATCGAG. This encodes CASSSPSGGEIE. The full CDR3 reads CASSSPSGGEIEQYF.

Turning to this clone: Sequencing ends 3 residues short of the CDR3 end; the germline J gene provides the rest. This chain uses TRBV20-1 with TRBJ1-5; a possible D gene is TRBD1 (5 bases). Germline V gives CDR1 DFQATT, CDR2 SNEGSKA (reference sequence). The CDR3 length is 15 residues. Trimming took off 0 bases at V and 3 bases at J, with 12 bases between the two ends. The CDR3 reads CSAREKGLPNQPQHF. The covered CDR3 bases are TGCAGTGCTAGAGAGAAGGGACTTCCCAATCAGCCC.

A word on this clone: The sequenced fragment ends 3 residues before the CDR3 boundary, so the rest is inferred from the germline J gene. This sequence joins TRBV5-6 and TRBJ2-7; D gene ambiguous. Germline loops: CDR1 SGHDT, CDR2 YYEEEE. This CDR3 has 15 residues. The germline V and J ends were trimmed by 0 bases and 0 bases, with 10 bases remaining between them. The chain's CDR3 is CASSLDSRPSYEQYF. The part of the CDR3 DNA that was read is TGTGCCAGCAGCTTGGACAGTAGACCCTCCTACGAG.

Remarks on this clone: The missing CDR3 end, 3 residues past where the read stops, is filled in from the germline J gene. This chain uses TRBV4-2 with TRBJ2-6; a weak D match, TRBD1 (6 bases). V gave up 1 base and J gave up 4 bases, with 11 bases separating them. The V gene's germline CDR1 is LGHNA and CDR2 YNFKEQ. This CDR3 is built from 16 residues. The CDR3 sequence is CASSQATGIGANVLTF. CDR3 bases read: TGTGCCAGCAGCCAAGCAACAGGGATCGGGGCCAACGTC.